The present T cell receptor beta chain was sequenced within a study of blood T cell repertoires in COVID-19. Study in general: Material from acute and convalescent COVID-19 was sourced from the United States, Italy and Spain. Sample material is recorded as cDNA or gDNA derived from T cells, B-cell-depleted T cells, or PBMCs.

This clone was seen once. The CDR3 has 14 residues. Unmatched junction bases numbered 4, after V lost 3 bases and J lost 4 bases. Germline CDR1 and CDR2: KGHSH and LQKENI. Original data processing: From reference gene primer amplification, estimates of nucleated cell counts were derived. The method was immunoSEQ multiplex PCR; TCRdb's version includes in-frame clones alone and lacks a portion of them. The V and J calls and clone size were taken over from that table, and D and trimming were inferred from the DNA. The repertoire consists of about 190,000 clones, with roughly 80% occurring once and the leading ten covering around 12%.

This receptor was taken from a woman aged 45 to 65 with acute or convalescent COVID-19. Specimen: peripheral blood. This chain links TRBV18 with TRBJ2-7, with TRBD1 identical over 9 bases. The CDR3 nucleotides read TGTGCCAGCTCACCTCGGGACAGGGCATACGAGCAGTACTTC. This codes for CASSPRDRAYEQYF.